This passage covers 9 T cell receptor beta chains from one sample sequenced in a study of shared T cell receptors in the human thymus. Data came from immunoSEQ multiplex PCR; TCRdb stores just in-frame clones and leaves some out. The repertoire includes roughly 550,000 clones, approximately 78% of them detected once, and about 0.014% sits in the top ten. The same sample was also used in a study of human thymus T cells.

What was sequenced was thymocytes. The receptors were sampled from a boy in the first two years of life with a congenital heart defect.

This chain joins TRBV6-1 and TRBJ2-5; weak D call: TRBD1 (7 bases). From germline, CDR1 is MNHNS and CDR2 SASEGT. V dropped 7 bases and J dropped 4 bases, with 13 bases sitting between them. The CDR3 is 13 residues long. This CDR3 reads CASTNRGGETQYF. The CDR3 DNA reads as TGTGCCAGCACTAACAGGGGAGGAGAGACCCAGTACTTC.

This clone was recorded once. The rearrangement links TRBV27 to TRBJ1-2; D is perhaps TRBD1 (5 bases). V dropped 2 bases and J dropped 8 bases, with 15 bases sitting between them. The CDR3 is 14 amino acids. Germline V gene lookup returns CDR1 MNHEY and CDR2 SMNVEV (reference sequence). The DNA for the CDR3 is TGTGCCAGCAGTTTAGGGGGGTCCCCCGGGGGCTACACCTTC. Translation gives CASSLGGSPGGYTF.

The V call is TRBV7-3, the J call TRBJ1-1; weak D call: TRBD1 (6 bases). From germline, CDR1 is SGHTA and CDR2 FQGTGA. Trimming removed 1 base at V and 3 bases at J, with 15 bases between. The CDR3 totals 16 residues. CDR3 sequence reads: CASSLNWAGQYTEAFF. CDR3 DNA sequence: TGTGCCAGCAGCTTAAACTGGGCTGGACAGTACACTGAAGCTTTCTTT.

The chain uses TRBV29-1 and TRBJ2-7; weak D call: TRBD1 (6 bases). CDR3 size: 15 residues. V was pared by 5 bases and J by 1 base, with 18 bases between. Germline CDR1 and CDR2: SQVTM and ANQGSEA. Written as DNA, the CDR3 is TGCAGCGTTTCCGGCCAGGGGCTAAGATCCTACGAGCAGTACTTC. Its protein product is CSVSGQGLRSYEQYF.

This clone was seen a single time. The chain uses TRBV19 and TRBJ2-3; tentative D call: TRBD2 (6 bases). Germline values: CDR1 LNHDA, CDR2 SQIVND (reference sequence). The CDR3 has 15 amino acids. Trimming left V 5 bases short and J 3 bases short, with 15 bases between. The CDR3 reads CASSGRLEYTDTQYF. CDR3 nucleotide sequence: TGTGCCAGTAGTGGGAGACTAGAATATACAGATACGCAGTATTTT.

The chain is built from TRBV6-4 and TRBJ2-1; tentative D call: TRBD1 (6 bases). Per the germline V gene, CDR1 is MRHNA and CDR2 is SNTAGT. The V and J ends lost 5 bases and 8 bases respectively, with 13 bases between them. The CDR3 loop spans 13 amino acids. This CDR3 is CASSLTGMDEQFF. The CDR3 DNA is TGTGCCAGCAGTCTGACAGGTATGGATGAGCAGTTCTTC.

V is TRBV28 and J is TRBJ2-1; D not certain. The V gene's germline CDR1 is MDHEN and CDR2 SYDVKM. The V gene lost 4 bases and the J gene lost 10 bases, with 14 bases spanning the gap. This CDR3 comprises 13 residues. The CDR3 loop is CASSSRPGWEQFF. The CDR3 bases are TGTGCCAGCAGTTCTCGTCCCGGTTGGGAGCAGTTCTTC. The complete variable domain, with remaining parts taken from reference TRBV28 and TRBJ2-1, reads DVKVTQSSRYLVKRTGEKVFLECVQDMDHENMFWYRQDPGLGLRLIYFSYDVKMKEKGDIPEGYSVSREKKERFSLILESASTNQTSMYLCASSSRPGWEQFFGPGTRLTVL.

This clone has just one count. The J gene is TRBJ2-7, the V gene TRBV28; 8 bases match TRBD1. After removal of 6 bases from V and 4 bases from J, the junction contained 5 bases not matched to a gene. Looked up from germline, CDR1 is MDHEN and CDR2 is SYDVKM. The CDR3 covers 13 residues. The CDR3 coding sequence is TGTGCCAGCAGGCAGGGGGCGCGGTACGAGCAGTACTTC. This translates into CASRQGARYEQYF.

This CDR3 is CASRTHGGVLPYEQYF. The CDR3 nucleotides are TGTGCCAGCAGAACCCACGGAGGGGTGCTACCCTACGAGCAGTACTTC. This sequence joins TRBV28 and TRBJ2-7; possibly TRBD2 for D (6 bases). The CDR3 covers 16 residues. Germline values: CDR1 MDHEN, CDR2 SYDVKM. V dropped 6 bases and J dropped 2 bases, with 20 bases sitting between them.